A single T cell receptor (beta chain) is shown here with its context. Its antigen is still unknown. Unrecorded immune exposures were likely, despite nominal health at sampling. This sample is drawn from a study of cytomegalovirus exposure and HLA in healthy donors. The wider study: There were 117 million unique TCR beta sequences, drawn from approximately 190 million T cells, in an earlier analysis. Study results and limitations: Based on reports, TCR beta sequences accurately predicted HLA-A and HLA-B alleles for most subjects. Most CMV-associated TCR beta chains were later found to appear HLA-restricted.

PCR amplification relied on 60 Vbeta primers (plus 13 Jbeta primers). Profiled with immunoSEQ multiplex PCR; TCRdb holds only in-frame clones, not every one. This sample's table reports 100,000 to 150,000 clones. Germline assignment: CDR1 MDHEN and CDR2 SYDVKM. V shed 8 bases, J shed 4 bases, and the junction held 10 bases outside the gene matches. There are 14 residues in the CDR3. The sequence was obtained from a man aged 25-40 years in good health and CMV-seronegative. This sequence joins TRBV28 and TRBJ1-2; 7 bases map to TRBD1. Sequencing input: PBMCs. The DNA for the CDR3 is TGTGCCAGCTGGATGAACAGGGGTCTCTATGGCTACACCTTC. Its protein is CASWMNRGLYGYTF.